The text below deals with one T cell receptor beta chain. Which antigen it targets is not known. Qualities for individual bases were not recorded, and no much larger clone is one base off. These data belong to a study of cytotoxic CD8 clonotypes in ibrutinib-treated CLL (dated by TCRdb to the early 2020s). Context from the whole study: The cohort included about 15 treatment-naive and approximately twelve relapsed/refractory patients; around 17 were IGHV unmutated. Cryopreserved peripheral blood mononuclear cells were obtained before treatment, at response, and at either sustained remission or disease progression. The response samples were drawn at a median of approximately 11 months into treatment, with a range of about 6 to 36 months. Responses were partial in 24 patients and complete in 2; after median approximately 69 months follow-up, around 15 stayed in remission and some twelve progressed. On average, each sample had roughly 260,000 productive templates and almost 95,000 productive rearrangements. Of the approximately 90 participants in the trial, approximately 25 had longitudinal samples available. Every remission and progressive disease sample was obtained while ibrutinib was still being received by the patients. What the research found in general, with its limitations: At baseline, clonality was higher than in age-matched healthy donors and showed a strong correlation with circulating CD8+ T-cell counts. Public clonotypes were rare and either contracted or stayed stable during treatment, and the rise in clonality at ibrutinib response reflected the expansion of private clonotypes. Sustained-remission and progressing patients did not have matched sampling times, and lymph node repertoires were not examined. An increase in clonality was observed at ibrutinib response, with clonality remaining stable during sustained remission and falling back toward baseline at progression.

The time point label, read with the paper, signifies: about eleven months on ibrutinib. For TCR beta library preparation, approximately 2 micrograms of genomic DNA was extracted from cryopreserved PBMCs. Longitudinal blood samples from CLL patients on ibrutinib monotherapy underwent high-throughput TCR beta sequencing. The patients took part in an open-label, single-center phase 2 trial of ibrutinib monotherapy. A MiSeq instrument was used for deep resolution sequencing, which targeted depths ranging from 1 in 1 million up to 1 in 200,000 T cells, with coverage averaging 10x for each clonotype. The immunoSEQ hsTCRB Kit was used to generate TCR beta libraries. The paper's data handling went like this. The data were analyzed with ImmunoSEQ Analyzer and ImmunoSEQ Data Assistant, and V, D and J gene assignments followed IMGT definitions. Clonality, which ranges from 0 to 1, was calculated as one minus the normalized Shannon entropy of productive rearrangement frequencies. Only overrepresented clonotypes making up at least 0.05% of each patient's repertoire were included in the public clonotype analysis. Some 14 age-matched healthy donor repertoires from immuneACCESS served as clonality controls. Here the immuneACCESS table is served through TCRdb, limited to in-frame sequences with V and J called. Missing clones are a known gap in these copies; in checked studies unresolved V genes cover under half, and the rest lacks a known reason. V, J and clone size are taken as reported in that table, and D and trimming were inferred from the DNA itself. The sample table contains about 140,000 clones; only one count was recorded for 60% to 80% of them. Less than 30% of the sample goes to the ten largest clones.

The input for sequencing was PBMCs, taken after 12 months of ibrutinib treatment. This receptor was obtained from a human donor with chronic lymphocytic leukemia.

The encoded CDR3 is CASSITYEQYF. The DNA sequence is as follows: TGTGCCAGCAGCATCACCTACGAGCAGTACTTC. The chain was built from TRBV7-2 and TRBJ2-7; no D gene call is confident. Taken from the germline V gene, the CDR1 and CDR2 loops are SGHTA and FQGNSA. The CDR3 contains 11 residues, cysteine and phenylalanine counted. Only the CDR3 portion is preserved as DNA: 33 bases, with reading frame beginning at the first base. V drops 5 bases and J drops 2 bases, leaving 4 bases in between.